These 3 T cell receptor beta chains were all obtained from the same sample, sequenced in a study of T-cell reconstitution after alpha-beta-depleted transplantation in children. For TCRbeta, the library was prepared with unique molecular identifiers. MiXCR, run by TCRdb on the PCR reads, gives a single entry per CDR3 protein. This table holds around 96,000 distinct CDR3 sequences, 12% found once. Material: PBMCs from the stem cell graft donor, obtained from the stem cell graft. The receptors were gathered from a human donor who donated a stem cell graft to a child with inherited bone marrow failure.

This clonotype was found many times. The chain recombines TRBV4-3 with TRBJ2-2; D is perhaps TRBD1 (5 bases). Germline V CDR1 and CDR2: LGHNA, YSLEER. Trimming removed 4 bases at V and 3 bases at J, with 9 bases between. The CDR3 has 14 residues. The CDR3 DNA reads as TGCGCCAGCAGCCGCACCAGGGACACCGGGGAGCTGTTTTTT. Protein product: CASSRTRDTGELFF.

This clonotype was found many times. V gene TRBV7-8 combines with J gene TRBJ2-1, with D uncertain. Germline CDR1 and CDR2: SGHVS and FQNEAQ. Trimming removed 2 bases at V and 10 bases at J, with 18 bases between. CDR3 length: 15 amino acids. CDR3 sequence: CASSLYTGPSSEQFF. The CDR3 coding sequence is TGTGCCAGCAGCTTATATACCGGTCCATCGAGCGAGCAGTTCTTC.

This clonotype came up many times. The chain joins TRBV2 to TRBJ2-2; 8 bases map to TRBD1. Germline loops: CDR1 SNHLY, CDR2 FYNNEI. The CDR3 contains 12 residues. With V trimmed by 9 bases and J by 7 bases, 4 bases remained unmatched. This chain's CDR3 is CASRQGFGELFF. CDR3 nucleotides: TGTGCCAGTAGACAGGGGTTCGGGGAGCTGTTTTTT.